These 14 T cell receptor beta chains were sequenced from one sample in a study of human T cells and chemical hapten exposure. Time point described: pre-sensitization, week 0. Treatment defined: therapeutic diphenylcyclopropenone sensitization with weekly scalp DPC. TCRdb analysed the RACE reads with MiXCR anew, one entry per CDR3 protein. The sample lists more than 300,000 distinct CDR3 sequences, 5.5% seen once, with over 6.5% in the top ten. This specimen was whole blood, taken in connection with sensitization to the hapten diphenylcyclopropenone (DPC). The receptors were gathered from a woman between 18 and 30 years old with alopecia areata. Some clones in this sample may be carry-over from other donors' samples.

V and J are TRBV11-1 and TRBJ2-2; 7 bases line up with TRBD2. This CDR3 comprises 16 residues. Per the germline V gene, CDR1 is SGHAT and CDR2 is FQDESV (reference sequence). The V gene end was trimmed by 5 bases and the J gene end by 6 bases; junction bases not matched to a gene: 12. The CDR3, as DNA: TGTGCCAGCAGCCCGGGACTACCGATAGATTCCGGGGAGCTGTTTTTT. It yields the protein CASSPGLPIDSGELFF.

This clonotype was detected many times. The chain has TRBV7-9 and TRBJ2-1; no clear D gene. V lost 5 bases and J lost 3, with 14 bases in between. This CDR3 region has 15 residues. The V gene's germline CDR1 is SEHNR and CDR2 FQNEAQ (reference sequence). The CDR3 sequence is CASSLGRTGYNEQFF. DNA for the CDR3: TGTGCCAGCAGCCTCGGACGGACGGGCTACAATGAGCAGTTCTTC.

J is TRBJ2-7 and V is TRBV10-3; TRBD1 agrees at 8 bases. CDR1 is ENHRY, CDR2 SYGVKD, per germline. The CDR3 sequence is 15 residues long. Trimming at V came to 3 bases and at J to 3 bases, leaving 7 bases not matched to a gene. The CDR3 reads CAISDDTGGNYEQYF. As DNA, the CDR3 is TGTGCCATCAGTGACGACACAGGGGGGAACTACGAGCAGTACTTC.

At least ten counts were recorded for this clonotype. CDR3 residues: CASSFPSGPLESYNEQFF. The CDR3 DNA sequence: TGTGCCAGCAGTTTTCCTAGCGGGCCCCTTGAGTCCTACAATGAGCAGTTCTTC. The chain has TRBV27 and TRBJ2-1; 8 bases agree with TRBD2. Germline V gives CDR1 MNHEY, CDR2 SMNVEV (reference sequence). The CDR3 covers 18 residues. After removal of 3 bases from V and 1 base from J, the junction contained 11 bases not matched to a gene.

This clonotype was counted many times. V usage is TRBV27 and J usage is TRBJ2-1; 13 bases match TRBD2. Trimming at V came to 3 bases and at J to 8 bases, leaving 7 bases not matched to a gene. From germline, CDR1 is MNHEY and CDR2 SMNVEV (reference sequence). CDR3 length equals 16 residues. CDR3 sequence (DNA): TGTGCCAGCAGTTTCCGTACTAGCGGGGGGGCAGATGAGCAGTTCTTC. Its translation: CASSFRTSGGADEQFF.

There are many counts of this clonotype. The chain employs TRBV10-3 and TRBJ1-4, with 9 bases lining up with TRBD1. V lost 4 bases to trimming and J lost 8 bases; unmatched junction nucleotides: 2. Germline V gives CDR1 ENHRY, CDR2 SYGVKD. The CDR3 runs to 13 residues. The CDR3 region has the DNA TGTGCCATCAGTGGGACAGGGGAGGAAAAACTGTTTTTT. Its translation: CAISGTGEEKLFF.

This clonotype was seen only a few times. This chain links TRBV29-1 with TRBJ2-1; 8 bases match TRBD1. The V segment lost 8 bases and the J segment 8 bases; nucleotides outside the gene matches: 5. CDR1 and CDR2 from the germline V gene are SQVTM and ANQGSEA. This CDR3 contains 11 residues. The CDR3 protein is CSTRQGYEQFF. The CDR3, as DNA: TGCAGCACTAGACAGGGGTATGAGCAGTTCTTC.

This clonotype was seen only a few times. CDR3 protein: CASSLPGTASYEQYF. CDR3 DNA sequence: TGTGCCAGCAGTTTACCCGGGACAGCCTCCTACGAGCAGTACTTC. V gene TRBV28 combines with J gene TRBJ2-7; 7 bases are shared with TRBD1. V lost 2 bases to trimming and J lost 0 bases; unmatched junction nucleotides: 4. This CDR3 contains 15 residues. Germline values: CDR1 MDHEN, CDR2 SYDVKM.

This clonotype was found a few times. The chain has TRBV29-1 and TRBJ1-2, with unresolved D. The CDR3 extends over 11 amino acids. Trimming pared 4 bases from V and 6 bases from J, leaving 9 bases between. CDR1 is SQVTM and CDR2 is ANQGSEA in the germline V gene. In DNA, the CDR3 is TGCAGCGTTGTAGGGTCCGATGGCTACACCTTC. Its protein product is CSVVGSDGYTF.

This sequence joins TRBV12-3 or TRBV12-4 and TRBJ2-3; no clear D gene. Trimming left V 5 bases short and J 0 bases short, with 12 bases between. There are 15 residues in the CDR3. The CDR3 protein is CASSPRSSSTDTQYF. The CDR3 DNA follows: TGTGCCAGCAGTCCCAGGAGTTCTAGCACAGATACGCAGTATTTT.

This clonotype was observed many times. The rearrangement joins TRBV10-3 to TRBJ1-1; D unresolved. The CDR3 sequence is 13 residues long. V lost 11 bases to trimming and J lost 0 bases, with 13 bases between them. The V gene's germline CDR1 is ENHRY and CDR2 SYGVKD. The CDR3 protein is CAASLGLNTEAFF. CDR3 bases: TGTGCCGCCAGTCTTGGATTGAACACTGAAGCTTTCTTT.

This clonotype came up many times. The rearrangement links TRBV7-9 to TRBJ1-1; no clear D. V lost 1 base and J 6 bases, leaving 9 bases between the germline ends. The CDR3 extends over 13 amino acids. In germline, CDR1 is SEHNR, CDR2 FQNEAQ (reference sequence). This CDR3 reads CASSLEAGPEAFF. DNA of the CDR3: TGTGCCAGCAGCTTAGAGGCGGGCCCTGAAGCTTTCTTT.

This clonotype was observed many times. The CDR3 coding sequence is TGTGCCATCAGTGAGTCATTGGGTATCGAGCAGTACTTC. Amino acid sequence: CAISESLGIEQYF. This sequence joins TRBV10-3 and TRBJ2-7; D is unresolved. Looked up from germline, CDR1 is ENHRY and CDR2 is SYGVKD. Between the trimmed V and J ends, which lost 0 bases and 6 bases, there was a span of 9 bases. This CDR3 has 13 residues.

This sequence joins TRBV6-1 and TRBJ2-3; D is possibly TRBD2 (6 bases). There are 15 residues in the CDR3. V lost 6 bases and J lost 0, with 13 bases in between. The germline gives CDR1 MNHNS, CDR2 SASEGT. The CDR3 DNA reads TGTGCCAGCAGAGAATGGGGAGGAAGCACAGATACGCAGTATTTT. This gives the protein CASREWGGSTDTQYF.